These 18 T cell receptor beta chains were all obtained from the same sample, sequenced in a study of T cells in Graves' hyperthyroidism and ophthalmopathy. From RNA transcripts, TCR beta CDR3 regions were amplified. First-round RT-PCR with HTBI primers amplified the TCR CDR3 region. TCRdb independently ran MiXCR on the multiplex PCR reads; one entry per CDR3 protein. Of some 550,000 distinct CDR3 sequences in the sample, less than 25% were seen once. The sequenced material came from blood. All receptors come from a man aged 18 to 30 with Graves' hyperthyroidism.

This clonotype was detected many times. CDR3 sequence (DNA): TGTGCCAGTAGTGGGACAGGGAGTACCTACGAGCAGTACTTC. It yields the protein CASSGTGSTYEQYF. The chain has TRBV19 and TRBJ2-7; 9 nucleotides line up with TRBD1. After removal of 5 bases from V and 2 bases from J, the junction contained 4 bases not matched to a gene. CDR3 length: 14 amino acids. Germline CDR1 is LNHDA and CDR2 is SQIVND (reference sequence).

CDR3 nucleotides: TGTGCCAGCAGTTACGGGACAGGGACGTCCACTGAAGCTTTCTTT. Translated, it gives CASSYGTGTSTEAFF. The chain employs TRBV25-1 and TRBJ1-1, with TRBD1 matching 9 bases. Germline loops: CDR1 MGHDK, CDR2 SYGVNS. The CDR3 length is 15 residues. Trimming at V came to 5 bases and at J to 4 bases, leaving 8 bases not matched to a gene.

This clonotype appeared many times. This CDR3 reads CASSPPARGRFMNTEAFF. Written as DNA, the CDR3 is TGTGCCAGCAGTCCCCCCGCCAGGGGTAGGTTCATGAACACTGAAGCTTTCTTT. The J gene is TRBJ1-1, the V gene TRBV12-3 or TRBV12-4; weak D call: TRBD1 (6 bases). V shed 5 bases and J shed 0 bases, with 22 bases lying between them. The CDR3 length is 18 residues.

Many counts were recorded for this clonotype. V gene TRBV24-1 combines with J gene TRBJ1-5; D remains unclear. The germline gives CDR1 KGHDR, CDR2 SFDVKD. This CDR3 comprises 12 residues. Trimming removed 3 bases from V and 9 bases from J, with 8 bases in between. CDR3 protein: CATSDGGRPQHF. Written as DNA, the CDR3 is TGTGCCACCAGTGATGGAGGCAGGCCCCAGCATTTT.

This clonotype was found a few times. The chain recombines TRBV28 with TRBJ1-1; 12 bases are a match to TRBD1. V gave up 5 bases and J gave up 10 bases; unmatched junction bases: 8. The CDR3 sequence is 14 residues long. Germline-derived CDR1 and CDR2 are MDHEN and SYDVKM. The CDR3: CASSQGQGAMGAFF. For the CDR3, the DNA is TGTGCCAGCAGTCAGGGACAGGGGGCCATGGGAGCTTTCTTT.

Ten or more counts support this clonotype. The chain has TRBV6-1 and TRBJ1-1; perhaps TRBD1 as D (5 bases). V lost 6 bases to trimming and J lost 5 bases, with 16 bases between them. Germline V gives CDR1 MNHNS, CDR2 SASEGT. CDR3 length: 14 amino acids. DNA for the CDR3: TGTGCCAGCAGCCGGGGGGGATTGTGGACTGAAGCTTTCTTT. Translation: CASSRGGLWTEAFF.

This clonotype came up many times. This chain connects TRBV12-3 or TRBV12-4 to TRBJ1-5; D not resolved. Trimming pared 7 bases from V and 4 bases from J, leaving 17 bases between. The CDR3 length is 15 residues. The CDR3 coding sequence is TGTGCCAGCACAAGAGAATTAGGGCCTAATCAGCCCCAGCATTTT. As protein: CASTRELGPNQPQHF.

This clonotype showed up just a few times. The chain joins TRBV12-3 or TRBV12-4 to TRBJ2-7; D not certain. V shed 5 bases and J shed 6 bases, with 11 bases lying between them. The CDR3 has 12 amino acids. This chain's CDR3 is CASSPTRSEQYF. CDR3 DNA: TGTGCCAGCAGTCCGACCCGGAGCGAGCAGTACTTC.

In regard to this clonotype: A read error is possible here, since a much larger clone lies one base away. V usage is TRBV6-5 and J usage is TRBJ1-6; D not resolved. Between the trimmed V and J ends, which lost 0 bases and 10 bases, there was a span of 16 bases. This CDR3 region has 16 residues. CDR1 is MNHEY and CDR2 is SVGAGI in the germline V gene. The CDR3 region has the DNA TGTGCCAGCAGTTACTCGCACCGGGCCTCCGGCTCACCCCTCCACTTT. This encodes CASSYSHRASGSPLHF.

The chain links TRBV5-1 to TRBJ2-2; 9 bases map to TRBD1. The CDR3 spans 16 residues. Looked up from germline, CDR1 is SGHRS and CDR2 is YFSETQ. Losses at the gene ends were 4 bases for V and 2 bases for J; bases not matched to a gene: 6. CDR3 DNA sequence: TGCGCCAGCAGCGGCGGACAGGGGAGAAACACCGGGGAGCTGTTTTTT. It translates to CASSGGQGRNTGELFF.

CDR3 DNA sequence: TGTGCCAGCAGTTACCCCGGGGAAGGGGAGTACGAGCAGTACTTC. It yields the protein CASSYPGEGEYEQYF. This chain connects TRBV6-5 to TRBJ2-7; either TRBD1 or TRBD2 may supply D (5 bases each). The CDR3 contains 15 residues. V was clipped by 2 bases and J by 4 bases, with 15 bases between them. Germline V gene sequence: CDR1 MNHEY, CDR2 SVGAGI.

This clonotype was counted many times. The chain is built from TRBV9 and TRBJ1-2; D is perhaps TRBD1 (6 bases). Trimming took 4 bases from V and 7 from J, leaving 14 bases between them. In germline, CDR1 is SGDLS, CDR2 YYNGEE. This CDR3 comprises 13 residues. The CDR3 nucleotides read TGTGCCAGCAGCTTCAGGACAGAGGGTGGCTACACCTTC. It specifies CASSFRTEGGYTF.

The rearrangement links TRBV19 to TRBJ2-7; TRBD1 matches at 10 bases. Germline CDR1 and CDR2: LNHDA and SQIVND (reference sequence). The junction had 10 bases not matched to a gene; V was cut back by 5 bases and J by 6 bases. There are 15 residues in the CDR3. CDR3 protein: CASSVGQGPSGEQYF. In DNA, the CDR3 is TGTGCCAGTAGTGTGGGACAGGGGCCGTCGGGCGAGCAGTACTTC.

This clonotype was recorded many times. The chain combines TRBV6-6 with TRBJ1-6, with D uncertain. The CDR3 contains 15 residues. V was pared by 8 bases and J by 7 bases, with 18 bases between. The V gene's germline CDR1 is MNHNY and CDR2 SVGAGI (reference sequence). The CDR3 nucleotides read TGTGCCAGCGCACTCCAACATGGAGGGAATTCACCCCTCCACTTT. Protein sequence: CASALQHGGNSPLHF.

This clonotype was detected ten times or more. The V gene is TRBV20-1, the J gene TRBJ2-5; 10 nucleotides align to TRBD2. The CDR3 length is 17 residues. The J segment lost 7 bases and the V segment lost 0 bases, leaving 14 bases of the junction unmatched. Germline CDR1 is DFQATT and CDR2 is SNEGSKA (reference sequence). CDR3 region: CSARDLEGAGGRGTQYF. CDR3 nucleotides: TGCAGTGCTAGAGATCTGGAGGGAGCGGGGGGGAGGGGGACCCAGTACTTC.

This clonotype occurred many times. V and J are TRBV28 and TRBJ1-5, with unresolved D. Germline loops: CDR1 MDHEN, CDR2 SYDVKM. Trimming took 6 bases from V and 6 from J, leaving 18 bases between them. This CDR3 region has 15 residues. The CDR3 DNA reads TGTGCCAGCAGCCTGTCGGGAAAACCAGCTCAGCCCCAGCATTTT. Amino acid sequence: CASSLSGKPAQPQHF.

The CDR3 DNA reads as TGTGCCAGTAGGGCCGTTGATTCCTACGAGCAGTACTTC. This sequence encodes CASRAVDSYEQYF. The gene calls are TRBV19 and TRBJ2-7; no clear D gene. This CDR3 is built from 13 residues. V was clipped by 6 bases and J by 1 base, with 10 bases between them. Per germline, CDR1 LNHDA and CDR2 SQIVND (reference sequence).

V is TRBV6-1 and J is TRBJ2-3; no definite D call. V gave up 9 bases and J gave up 0 bases, with 10 bases separating them. Germline loops: CDR1 MNHNS, CDR2 SASEGT. The CDR3 covers 13 residues. The CDR3 nucleotides read TGTGCCAGTTCGTGGGTTAGCACAGATACGCAGTATTTT. The encoded protein is CASSWVSTDTQYF.